This T cell receptor beta chain was sequenced for a study of blood T cell repertoires in COVID-19 (dated by TCRdb to 2020 to 2022). As for the study more broadly: Collaborator samples came from the United States, Italy and Spain and covered acute and convalescent phases of COVID-19. The material from the prospective study consisted of cDNA or gDNA derived from T cells, B-cell-depleted T cells, or PBMCs. Subjects who had been exposed to COVID-19, were actively infected with it, or had recovered from it provided the deeply sampled blood TCRbeta repertoires that made up the dataset. A freely available public database, intended as a resource for researchers studying the immune response to SARS-CoV-2, is where the repertoires were released. The samples were drawn from the first 160 participants of the ongoing ImmuneRACE study and from 1,254 subjects provided by 6 global collaborators. A de-identified subject ID, COVID-19 status, age in years and sex were almost always included in the sample metadata. Where available, HLA class I and class II types were taken from metadata supplied by the sample provider and were not determined by assay-based typing.

In Seattle, one collaborating source enrolled patients while the infection was active and tracked those patients longitudinally over the course of disease. Collaborating institutions collected whole blood in K2EDTA tubes following their own protocols. For TCRbeta analysis, collaborators shipped samples as frozen whole blood, isolated PBMCs, or DNA extracted from either of those sample types. General conclusions and limits of the study: The amount of clinical and demographic metadata varied by source and participant and was provided uncurated.

For this chain, trimming is 2 bases at the V end and 0 bases at the J end, and the number of junction bases without a gene match is 9. The germline V gene (reference sequence) supplies CDR1 SGHKS and CDR2 YYEKEE. Reading from cysteine to phenylalanine, the CDR3 counts 17 amino acids. Solely the CDR3 DNA is kept, with 51 bases framed from the first base. The immunoSEQ Assay, a bias-controlled multiplex PCR, was used to amplify TCRbeta CDR3 regions from genomic DNA. The published analysis was carried out like this. The number of nucleated cells in each sample was estimated by amplification of reference gene primers within the assay. To quantify the absolute abundance of each unique TCRbeta CDR3 rearrangement, sequence reads were collapsed and filtered. For each sample, productive Simpson clonality was calculated as the square root of Simpson's diversity index across productive rearrangements. The clones in this table, taken by TCRdb from immuneACCESS, are in-frame only. Not every clone is retained; where verified, under half of the shortfall comes from an unresolved V gene, and the cause of the rest is unknown. D and trimming come from the DNA, and the V and J calls and clone size come from that table. Recorded for this sample are more than 300,000 clones; more than 75% of them occurred a single time. Around 6% of the sample goes to the ten largest clones.

Details on this clone: Its binding antigen is unknown. There are no base qualities to consult, and no much larger clone falls within one base.

The sequence is built from TRBV5-5 and TRBJ2-5, with 8 bases in between that match TRBD1. Sequenced: peripheral blood. This clonotype originated in a woman in her forties or fifties with COVID-19, enrolled during active disease. CDR3 reads: CASSFDRGRPYQETQYF. The bases are TGTGCCAGCAGCTTCGACAGGGGAAGACCGTACCAAGAGACCCAGTACTTC.